These 29 T cell receptor beta chains originate from one sample sequenced in a study of blood T cell repertoires in COVID-19 (dated by TCRdb to between 2020 and 2021). Library preparation used the immunoSEQ multiplex PCR assay. Held by TCRdb, this immuneACCESS table contains in-frame sequences only and omits some clones. Under half of the omission traces to an unresolved V gene where checked; the cause of the rest is unknown. The sample table lists more than 250,000 clones, about nine tenths of them with a count of one. The ten largest clones add up to more than 9% of the sample. The specimen was PBMCs or T cells enriched from blood (not recorded which). The receptors shown here come from a woman under 30 who had recovered from COVID-19.

The CDR3 region is CASSLKPGGLSNSPLHF. The CDR3 DNA sequence: TGTGCCAGCAGCCTGAAACCGGGGGGGTTAAGTAATTCACCCCTCCACTTT. The genes are TRBV2 and TRBJ1-6; weak D call: TRBD1 (5 bases). The V gene's germline CDR1 is SNHLY and CDR2 FYNNEI. This CDR3 comprises 17 residues. V lost 6 bases, J lost 6 bases, and 21 bases lay in between.

The chain has TRBV4-1 and TRBJ1-2; perhaps TRBD1 as D (5 bases). The V gene lost 6 bases and the J gene lost 4 bases, with 9 bases spanning the gap. This CDR3 contains 12 residues. Germline CDR1 MGHRA, CDR2 YSYEKL. CDR3 loop: CASRTASYGYTF. Written as DNA, the CDR3 is TGCGCCAGCAGGACAGCCTCCTATGGCTACACCTTC.

This clone was seen only once. The chain has TRBV2 and TRBJ1-1; D unresolved. Per germline, CDR1 SNHLY and CDR2 FYNNEI. Trimming stripped 10 bases from V and 0 bases from J, with 12 bases between. CDR3 length: 13 residues. CDR3 region: CATHSEMNTEAFF. The CDR3 DNA reads TGTGCCACCCACTCTGAGATGAACACTGAAGCTTTCTTT.

The chain carries TRBV7-9 and TRBJ2-2; TRBD2 is a possible D gene (6 bases). The CDR3 runs to 16 residues. CDR1 is SEHNR, CDR2 FQNEAQ, per germline (reference sequence). V was cut by 5 bases and J by 3 bases, with 16 bases left in between. This CDR3 is CASSPAGTADTGELFF. CDR3 nucleotide sequence: TGTGCCAGCAGCCCGGCGGGGACTGCCGACACCGGGGAGCTGTTTTTT.

The table lists this clone with a count of one. This chain joins TRBV7-2 and TRBJ1-3; 8 bases line up with TRBD1. Germline values: CDR1 SGHTA, CDR2 FQGNSA. V was pared by 5 bases and J by 4 bases, with 4 bases of the junction left unmatched. The CDR3 length is 14 residues. Written as DNA, the CDR3 is TGTGCCAGCAGCCAACAGGGGGACGGAAACACCATATATTTT. Protein: CASSQQGDGNTIYF. The whole variable domain, remainder taken from reference TRBV7-2 and TRBJ1-3, is GAGVSQSPSNKVTEKGKDVELRCDPISGHTALYWYRQSLGQGLEFLIYFQGNSAPDKSGLPSDRFSAERTGGSVSTLTIQRTQQEDSAVYLCASSQQGDGNTIYFGEGSWLTVV.

The chain carries TRBV19 and TRBJ2-1; 15 bases are shared with TRBD2. V lost 10 bases to trimming and J lost 8 bases; unmatched junction nucleotides: 15. Per the germline V gene, CDR1 is LNHDA and CDR2 is SQIVND (reference sequence). The CDR3 has 17 amino acids. CDR3 DNA sequence: TGTGCCACCTACAAACGGAGGACTAGCGGGGGGGTAGATGAGCAGTTCTTC. Translated, it gives CATYKRRTSGGVDEQFF.

V and J are TRBV5-6 and TRBJ2-3; 10 nucleotides line up with TRBD2. This CDR3 comprises 16 residues. Germline-derived CDR1 and CDR2 are SGHDT and YYEEEE. V lost 0 bases, J lost 5 bases, and 6 bases stayed unmatched. CDR3 coding DNA: TGTGCCAGCAGCTTGGCCAGCGGGGGGGCATTAGATACGCAGTATTTT. Its translation: CASSLASGGALDTQYF.

The chain couples TRBV30 to TRBJ2-2, with D possibly being TRBD2 (6 bases). This CDR3 contains 18 residues. Trimming removed 1 base from V and 5 bases from J, with 23 bases in between. In germline, CDR1 is GTSNPN, CDR2 SVGIG (reference sequence). The CDR3 is CAWSGVKETGARTGELFF. The CDR3 DNA reads as TGTGCCTGGAGTGGAGTTAAGGAAACGGGAGCTCGGACCGGGGAGCTGTTTTTT.

This chain joins TRBV3-1 (or the pseudogene TRBV3-2) and TRBJ1-1; 7 bases line up with TRBD1. Germline V gives CDR1 LGHDT, CDR2 YNNKEL (reference sequence). J gave up 1 base and V 3 bases, and 2 bases lay outside the gene matches. The CDR3 has 14 amino acids. The CDR3 loop reads CASSQRDRNTEAFF. As DNA, the CDR3 is TGTGCCAGCAGCCAGCGGGACAGGAACACTGAAGCTTTCTTT.

The chain recombines TRBV10-3 with TRBJ2-5, with D perhaps matching TRBD2 (6 bases). The CDR3 is 14 residues long. Trimming cost V 9 bases and J 5 bases, with 19 bases left between them. Germline CDR1 is ENHRY and CDR2 is SYGVKD. The CDR3 nucleotides are TGTGCCATTCAAAGCGGGCTCCGCGAGGAGACCCAGTACTTC. Its translation: CAIQSGLREETQYF.

J is TRBJ1-1 and V is TRBV18; TRBD1 matches 10 bases. Germline V CDR1 and CDR2: KGHSH, LQKENI. This CDR3 is 14 amino acids long. With V trimmed by 3 bases and J by 8 bases, 6 bases remained unmatched. CDR3 sequence: CASSPGQGTREAFF. The CDR3 nucleotides are TGTGCCAGCTCACCGGGACAGGGGACCCGAGAAGCTTTCTTT.

The genes are TRBV28 and TRBJ1-2; 7 bases are a match to TRBD1. CDR1 and CDR2 from the germline V gene are MDHEN and SYDVKM. With V trimmed by 3 bases and J by 11 bases, 9 bases remained unmatched. The CDR3 is 13 residues long. The CDR3 spells CASSLGQLLRYTF. CDR3 DNA: TGTGCCAGCAGTTTGGGACAGCTATTAAGATACACCTTC.

V gene TRBV7-8 combines with J gene TRBJ2-4; TRBD1 matches at 9 bases. J was trimmed by 9 bases and V by 5 bases; bases with no gene match: 14. The CDR3 runs 16 residues. Per the germline V gene, CDR1 is SGHVS and CDR2 is FQNEAQ. CDR3 sequence reads: CASSATGQGSYSIQYF. DNA for the CDR3: TGTGCCAGCAGCGCTACGGGACAGGGTAGTTATAGCATTCAGTACTTC.

The chain has TRBV9 and TRBJ1-4, with unresolved D. Trimming left V 0 bases short and J 1 base short, with 10 bases between. The CDR3 is 16 residues long. Germline assignment: CDR1 SGDLS and CDR2 YYNGEE. The CDR3 is CASSVGTGLTNEKLFF. Written as DNA, the CDR3 is TGTGCCAGCAGCGTAGGAACGGGTTTAACTAATGAAAAACTGTTTTTT.

This chain links TRBV3-1 (or the pseudogene TRBV3-2) with TRBJ1-1; maybe TRBD1 (5 bases). CDR1 is LGHDT, CDR2 YNNKEL, per germline (reference sequence). V was pared by 7 bases and J by 1 base, with 22 bases between. The CDR3 length is 17 residues. CDR3 in amino acids: CASTPDGGSTPNTEAFF. CDR3 DNA sequence: TGTGCCAGCACCCCCGACGGGGGGAGTACCCCGAACACTGAAGCTTTCTTT.

This chain uses TRBV7-9 with TRBJ1-4; D uncertain. V was pared by 1 base and J by 8 bases, with 8 bases between. The CDR3 consists of 13 residues. Germline lookup yields CDR1 SEHNR and CDR2 FQNEAQ (reference sequence). The CDR3 here is CASSLGGAEKLFF. DNA for the CDR3: TGTGCCAGCAGCTTAGGGGGAGCCGAAAAACTGTTTTTT.

The chain recombines TRBV5-1 with TRBJ2-1, with 12 positions matching TRBD2. The CDR3 is 14 residues long. Per the germline V gene, CDR1 is SGHRS and CDR2 is YFSETQ. The trim removed 4 bases at V and 9 bases at J, leaving 5 bases unmatched. CDR3 bases: TGCGCCAGCAGCCTAGCGGGGGGGCTCGGTGAGCAGTTCTTC. This gives the protein CASSLAGGLGEQFF. Variable domain in full (rest from reference TRBV5-1 and TRBJ2-1): KAGVTQTPRYLIKTRGQQVTLSCSPISGHRSVSWYQQTPGQGLQFLFEYFSETQRNKGNFPGRFSGRQFSNSRSEMNVSTLELGDSALYLCASSLAGGLGEQFFGPGTRLTVL.

V and J are TRBV5-1 and TRBJ2-7; 11 nucleotides align to TRBD2. The trim removed 5 bases at V and 6 bases at J, leaving 10 bases unmatched. Germline CDR1 SGHRS, CDR2 YFSETQ. CDR3 length: 15 amino acids. This CDR3 is CASSPLAGDWREQYF. The CDR3 bases are TGCGCCAGCAGTCCACTAGCGGGGGACTGGCGCGAGCAGTACTTC.

The rearrangement links TRBV5-1 to TRBJ2-1, with 9 bases aligning to TRBD1. Germline V CDR1 and CDR2: SGHRS, YFSETQ. Trimming removed 4 bases from V and 5 bases from J; junction bases left unmatched: 7. CDR3 size: 15 residues. The CDR3 is CASSHRDRVNNEQFF. The CDR3, as DNA: TGCGCCAGCAGCCACCGGGACAGGGTAAACAATGAGCAGTTCTTC.

This chain uses TRBV5-4 with TRBJ1-1, with a weak D call TRBD1 (6 bases). This CDR3 has 14 amino acids. CDR1 is SGHNT and CDR2 is YYREEE in the germline V gene (reference sequence). V lost 0 bases and J 8 bases, leaving 14 bases between the germline ends. Here the CDR3 reads CASSLEGGRAEAFF. DNA of the CDR3: TGTGCCAGCAGCTTGGAAGGGGGTCGTGCGGAAGCTTTCTTT.

V is TRBV14 and J is TRBJ2-1, with D possibly matching TRBD1 (6 bases). Looked up from germline, CDR1 is SGHDN and CDR2 is FVKESK. V was cut by 4 bases and J by 3 bases, with 16 bases left in between. This CDR3 has 16 amino acids. The CDR3 region is CASSPYRVVGYNEQFF. The CDR3 nucleotides are TGTGCCAGCAGCCCGTACAGGGTGGTGGGCTACAATGAGCAGTTCTTC.

A few counts support this clone. The chain has TRBV7-9 and TRBJ1-1; D remains ambiguous. CDR1 SEHNR and CDR2 FQNEAQ come from the germline V gene (reference sequence). The CDR3 is 13 amino acids. The CDR3 loop is CATHNPANTEAFF. The CDR3 coding sequence is TGTGCGACTCACAATCCAGCGAACACTGAAGCTTTCTTT.

This clone was seen a few times. The chain is built from TRBV4-1 and TRBJ1-4; unclear D gene. V was shortened by 1 base and J by 2 bases, with 8 bases between the two germline ends. The CDR3 has 15 residues. Germline values: CDR1 MGHRA, CDR2 YSYEKL. CDR3 residues: CASSQGRETNEKLFF. In DNA form, the CDR3 reads TGCGCCAGCAGCCAAGGAAGGGAGACTAATGAAAAACTGTTTTTT.

The V gene is TRBV9, the J gene TRBJ2-7; a weak D match, TRBD1 (6 bases). CDR3 length: 16 amino acids. The ends were cut back, 3 bases at V and 0 bases at J, with 16 bases in the middle. The germline V gene encodes CDR1 SGDLS and CDR2 YYNGEE. CDR3 protein: CASSAPGGQSSYEQYF. CDR3 DNA sequence: TGTGCCAGCAGCGCTCCTGGGGGACAAAGCTCCTACGAGCAGTACTTC.

J is TRBJ2-2 and V is TRBV4-2; maybe TRBD1 (5 bases). V shed 4 bases and J shed 1 base, with 16 bases lying between them. Germline CDR1 LGHNA, CDR2 YNFKEQ. This CDR3 is 17 amino acids long. The CDR3 sequence is CASSPERGRVNTGELFF. CDR3 nucleotide sequence: TGTGCCAGCAGCCCGGAAAGGGGCAGGGTGAACACCGGGGAGCTGTTTTTT.

V usage is TRBV3-1 (or the pseudogene TRBV3-2) and J usage is TRBJ2-3; 8 bases align to TRBD2. Germline V CDR1 and CDR2: LGHDT, YNNKEL (reference sequence). Unmatched junction bases numbered 5, after V lost 1 base and J lost 2 bases. The CDR3 has 16 amino acids. The CDR3, as DNA: TGTGCCAGCAGCCAAGGCGCGGGGGGACTCACAGATACGCAGTATTTT. Its protein product is CASSQGAGGLTDTQYF.

The chain joins TRBV28 to TRBJ2-7; TRBD1 aligns across 11 bases. Germline CDR1 is MDHEN and CDR2 is SYDVKM. With 8 bases clipped from V and 3 bases from J, the junction kept 3 bases outside the gene matches. The CDR3 runs 13 residues. CDR3 nucleotide sequence: TGTGCCAGCGGGGACAGGGGGAGCTACGAGCAGTACTTC. Amino acid sequence: CASGDRGSYEQYF.

This chain joins TRBV2 and TRBJ1-1; the D is unclear. Germline V lookup: CDR1 SNHLY, CDR2 FYNNEI. The V and J ends lost 6 bases and 3 bases respectively, with 5 bases between them. CDR3 length: 11 residues. DNA for the CDR3: TGTGCCAGCAGCGGGTACACTGAAGCTTTCTTT. Its protein product is CASSGYTEAFF.

The chain joins TRBV7-9 to TRBJ2-3; no definite D call. The CDR3 spans 16 residues. V was pared by 2 bases and J by 0 bases, with 12 bases between. CDR1 and CDR2 (germline): SEHNR, FQNEAQ (reference sequence). CDR3 region: CASSLWADSSTDTQYF. The CDR3 DNA reads TGTGCCAGCAGCTTATGGGCAGATTCTAGCACAGATACGCAGTATTTT.